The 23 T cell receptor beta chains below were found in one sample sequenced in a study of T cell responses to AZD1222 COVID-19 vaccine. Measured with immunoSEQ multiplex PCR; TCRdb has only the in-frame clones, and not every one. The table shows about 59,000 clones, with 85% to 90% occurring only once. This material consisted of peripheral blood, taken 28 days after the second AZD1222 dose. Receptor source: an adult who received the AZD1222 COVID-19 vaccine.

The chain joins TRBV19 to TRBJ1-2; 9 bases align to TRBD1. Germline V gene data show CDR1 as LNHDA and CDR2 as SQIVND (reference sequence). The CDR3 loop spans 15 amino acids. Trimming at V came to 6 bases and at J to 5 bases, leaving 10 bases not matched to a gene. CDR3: CASSPPGQGLYGYTF. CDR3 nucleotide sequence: TGTGCCAGTAGCCCCCCGGGACAGGGACTATATGGCTACACCTTC.

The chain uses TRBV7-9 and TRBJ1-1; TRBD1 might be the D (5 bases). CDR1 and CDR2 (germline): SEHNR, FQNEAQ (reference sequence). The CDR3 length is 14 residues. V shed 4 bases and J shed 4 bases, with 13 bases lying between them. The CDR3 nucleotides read TGTGCCAGCAGCTCGACAGTACGGGGCACTGAAGCTTTCTTT. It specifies CASSSTVRGTEAFF.

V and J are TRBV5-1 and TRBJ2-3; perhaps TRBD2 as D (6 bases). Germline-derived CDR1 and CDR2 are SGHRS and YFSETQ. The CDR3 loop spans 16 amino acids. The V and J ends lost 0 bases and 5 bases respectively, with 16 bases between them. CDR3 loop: CASSLGGTPRQDTQYF. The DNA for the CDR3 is TGCGCCAGCAGCTTGGGGGGGACTCCAAGGCAAGATACGCAGTATTTT.

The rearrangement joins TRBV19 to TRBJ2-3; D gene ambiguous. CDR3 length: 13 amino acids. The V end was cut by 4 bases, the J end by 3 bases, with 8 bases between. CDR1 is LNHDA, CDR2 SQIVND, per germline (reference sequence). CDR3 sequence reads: CASSTKNTDTQYF. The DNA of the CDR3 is TGTGCCAGTAGTACAAAGAATACAGATACGCAGTATTTT.

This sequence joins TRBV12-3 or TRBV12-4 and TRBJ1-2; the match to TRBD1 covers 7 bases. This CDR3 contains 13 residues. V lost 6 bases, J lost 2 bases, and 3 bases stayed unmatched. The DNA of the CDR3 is TGTGCCAGCAGCGCAGGGGGGAACTATGGCTACACCTTC. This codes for CASSAGGNYGYTF.

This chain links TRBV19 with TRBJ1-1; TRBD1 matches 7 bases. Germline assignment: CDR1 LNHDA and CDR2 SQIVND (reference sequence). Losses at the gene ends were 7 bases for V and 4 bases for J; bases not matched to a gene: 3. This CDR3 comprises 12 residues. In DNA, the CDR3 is TGTGCCAGTAAAGGGACAGCCACTGAAGCTTTCTTT. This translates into CASKGTATEAFF. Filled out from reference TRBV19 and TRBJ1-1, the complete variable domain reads DGGITQSPKYLFRKEGQNVTLSCEQNLNHDAMYWYRQDPGQGLRLIYYSQIVNDFQKGDIAEGYSVSREKKESFPLTVTSAQKNPTAFYLCASKGTATEAFFGQGTRLTVV.

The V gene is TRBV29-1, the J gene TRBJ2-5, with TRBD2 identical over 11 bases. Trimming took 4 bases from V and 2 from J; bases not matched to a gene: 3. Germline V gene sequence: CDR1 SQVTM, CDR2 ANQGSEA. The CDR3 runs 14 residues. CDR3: CSVVTSGGQETQYF. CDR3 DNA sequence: TGCAGCGTTGTTACTAGCGGGGGTCAAGAGACCCAGTACTTC.

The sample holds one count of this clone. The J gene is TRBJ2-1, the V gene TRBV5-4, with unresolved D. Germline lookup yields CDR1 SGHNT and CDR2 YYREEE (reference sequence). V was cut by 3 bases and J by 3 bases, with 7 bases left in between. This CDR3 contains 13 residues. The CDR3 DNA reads TGTGCCAGCAGCTATCCTCACTACAATGAGCAGTTCTTC. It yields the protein CASSYPHYNEQFF.

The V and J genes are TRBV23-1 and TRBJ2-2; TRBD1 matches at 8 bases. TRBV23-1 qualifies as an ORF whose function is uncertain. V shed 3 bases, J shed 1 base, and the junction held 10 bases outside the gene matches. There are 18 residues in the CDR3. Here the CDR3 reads CASSHPGQGGLNTGELFF. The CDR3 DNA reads TGCGCCAGCAGTCACCCCGGACAGGGCGGTTTGAACACCGGGGAGCTGTTTTTT.

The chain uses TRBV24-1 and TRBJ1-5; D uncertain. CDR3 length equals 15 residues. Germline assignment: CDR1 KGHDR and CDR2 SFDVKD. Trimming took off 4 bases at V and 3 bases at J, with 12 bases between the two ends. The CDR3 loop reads CATSDRQGPNQPQHF. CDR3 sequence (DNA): TGTGCCACCAGTGACCGACAAGGGCCCAATCAGCCCCAGCATTTT.

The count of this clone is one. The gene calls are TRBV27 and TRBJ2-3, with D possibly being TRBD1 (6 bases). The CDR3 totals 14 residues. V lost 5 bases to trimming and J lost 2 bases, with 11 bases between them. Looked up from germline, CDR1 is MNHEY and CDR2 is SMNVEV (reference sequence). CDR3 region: CASSLQGSTDTQYF. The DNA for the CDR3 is TGTGCCAGCAGTCTACAGGGATCCACAGATACGCAGTATTTT.

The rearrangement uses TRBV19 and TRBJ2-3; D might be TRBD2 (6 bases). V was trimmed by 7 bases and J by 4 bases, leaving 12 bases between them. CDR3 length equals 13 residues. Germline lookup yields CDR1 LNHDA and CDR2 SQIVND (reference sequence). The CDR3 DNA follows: TGTGCCAGTACGGAGGGAAAGGCAGATACGCAGTATTTT. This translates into CASTEGKADTQYF.

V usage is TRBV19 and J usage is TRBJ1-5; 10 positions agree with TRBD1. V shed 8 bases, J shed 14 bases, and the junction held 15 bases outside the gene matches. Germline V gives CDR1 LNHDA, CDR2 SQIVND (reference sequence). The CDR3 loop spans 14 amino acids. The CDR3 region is CASDTGTGAFEKHF. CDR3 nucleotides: TGTGCCAGTGATACCGGGACAGGGGCCTTTGAAAAGCATTTT. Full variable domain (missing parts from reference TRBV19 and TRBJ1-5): DGGITQSPKYLFRKEGQNVTLSCEQNLNHDAMYWYRQDPGQGLRLIYYSQIVNDFQKGDIAEGYSVSREKKESFPLTVTSAQKNPTAFYLCASDTGTGAFEKHFGDGTRLSIL.

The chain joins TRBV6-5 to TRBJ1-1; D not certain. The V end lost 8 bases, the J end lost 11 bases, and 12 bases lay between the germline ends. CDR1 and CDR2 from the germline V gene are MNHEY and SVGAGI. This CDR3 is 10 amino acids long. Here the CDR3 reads CASYDQLAFF. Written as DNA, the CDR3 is TGTGCCAGCTACGACCAGCTGGCTTTCTTT.

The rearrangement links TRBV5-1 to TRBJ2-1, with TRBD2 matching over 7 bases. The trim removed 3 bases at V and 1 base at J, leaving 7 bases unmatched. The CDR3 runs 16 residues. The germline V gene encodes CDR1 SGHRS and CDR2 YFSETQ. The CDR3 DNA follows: TGCGCCAGCAGCTCAGCCAGGACTAGATCCTACAATGAGCAGTTCTTC. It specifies CASSSARTRSYNEQFF.

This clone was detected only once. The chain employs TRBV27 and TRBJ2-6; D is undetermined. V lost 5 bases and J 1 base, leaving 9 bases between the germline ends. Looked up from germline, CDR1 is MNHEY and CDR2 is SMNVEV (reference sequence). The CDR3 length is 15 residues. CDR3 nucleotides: TGTGCCAGCAGTCCGCGAGTGTCTGGGGCCAACGTCCTGACTTTC. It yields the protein CASSPRVSGANVLTF.

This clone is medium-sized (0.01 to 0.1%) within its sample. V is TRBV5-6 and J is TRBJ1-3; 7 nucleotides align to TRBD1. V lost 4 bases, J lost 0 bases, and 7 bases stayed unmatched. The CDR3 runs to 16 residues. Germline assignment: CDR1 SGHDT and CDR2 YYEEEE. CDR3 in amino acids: CASSEAGTASGNTIYF. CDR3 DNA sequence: TGTGCCAGCAGCGAAGCCGGGACAGCCTCTGGAAACACCATATATTTT.

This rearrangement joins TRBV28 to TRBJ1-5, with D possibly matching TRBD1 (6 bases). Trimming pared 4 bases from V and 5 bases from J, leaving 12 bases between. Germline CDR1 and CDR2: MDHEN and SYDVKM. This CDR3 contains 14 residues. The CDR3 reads CASSYRERYQPQHF. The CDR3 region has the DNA TGTGCCAGCAGTTACAGGGAAAGGTATCAGCCCCAGCATTTT.

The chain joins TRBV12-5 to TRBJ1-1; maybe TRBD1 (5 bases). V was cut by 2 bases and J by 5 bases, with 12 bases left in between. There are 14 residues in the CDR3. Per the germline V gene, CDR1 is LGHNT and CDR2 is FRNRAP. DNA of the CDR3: TGTGCTAGTGGTTTGTATTTCGGGGCTACTGAAGCTTTCTTT. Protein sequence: CASGLYFGATEAFF.

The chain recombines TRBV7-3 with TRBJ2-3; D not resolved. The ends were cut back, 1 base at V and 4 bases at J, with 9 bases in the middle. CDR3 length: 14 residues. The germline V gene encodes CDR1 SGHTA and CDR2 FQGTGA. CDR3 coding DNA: TGTGCCAGCAGCTTAAACGGAATGCCAGATACGCAGTATTTT. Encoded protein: CASSLNGMPDTQYF.

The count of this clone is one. The CDR3 DNA is TGCGCCAGCAGCTTGGACAGGGAAGCTTTCTTT. This translates into CASSLDREAFF. This chain uses TRBV5-1 with TRBJ1-1, with a possible D match to TRBD1 (5 bases). The CDR3 sequence is 11 residues long. Trimming cost V 0 bases and J 8 bases, with 5 bases left between them. Germline-derived CDR1 and CDR2 are SGHRS and YFSETQ.

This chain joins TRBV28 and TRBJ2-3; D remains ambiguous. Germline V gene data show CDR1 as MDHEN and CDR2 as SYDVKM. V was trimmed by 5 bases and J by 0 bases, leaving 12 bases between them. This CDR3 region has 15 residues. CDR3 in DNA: TGTGCCAGCAGTGAACAGATATCTAGCACAGATACGCAGTATTTT. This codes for CASSEQISSTDTQYF.

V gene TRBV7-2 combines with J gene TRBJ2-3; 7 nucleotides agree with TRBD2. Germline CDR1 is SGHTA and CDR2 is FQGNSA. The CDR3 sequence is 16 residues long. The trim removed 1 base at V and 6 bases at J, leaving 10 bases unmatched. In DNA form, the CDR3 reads TGTGCCAGCAGCTTAGAGGCTAGCGGAAGTCGGGATACGCAGTATTTT. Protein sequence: CASSLEASGSRDTQYF.